Reported below is one TCR beta chain. This sample includes further DNA sequences coding for the same CDR3. This sample was included in a study of shared clonotypes between healthy human individuals. V gave up 0 bases and J gave up 1 base, with 7 bases separating them. This CDR3 is built from 14 residues. Germline V gives CDR1 SGHRS, CDR2 YFSETQ. Repertoires were generated with immunoSEQ multiplex PCR, while TCRdb's copy carries only in-frame clones and drops some. The sample records about 600,000 clones, 95% to 98% being singletons. V gene TRBV5-1 combines with J gene TRBJ1-1, with unresolved D. This clonotype originated in a woman aged 30 to 39 in good health. Sample: naive CD4+ T cells sorted from blood. The subset: CD45RA+ positively selected. Here the CDR3 DNA reads TGCGCCAGCAGCTTGGCGGACGGGAACACTGAAGCTTTCTTT. Amino acid sequence: CASSLADGNTEAFF.